Below, one TCR beta chain is given with its context. Its target is unknown. Using immunoSEQ multiplex PCR, the repertoire was profiled, and TCRdb retains in-frame clones only, with some absent. The sample has roughly 110,000 clones; 75% to 90% are singletons. Time point denoted: week 11, during vaccination. The investigators gave 300 ug of mutant IDH1 20-mer peptide in each vaccine dose, together with topical imiquimod. The sample is drawn from a study of a mutant IDH1 vaccine in newly diagnosed glioma. Study as a whole: Patients got their first vaccination 4-6 weeks after radiotherapy alone, or with temozolomide cycles. Therapy received beforehand was radiotherapy, temozolomide, or both, with most patients given both.

Germline loops: CDR1 SGDLS, CDR2 YYNGEE. V dropped 5 bases and J dropped 0 bases, with 10 bases sitting between them. CDR3 length: 14 amino acids. Overall study results and limits: The authors found pseudoprogression apparently unrelated to changes in top peripheral T cell clonotypes. It was about 93% of patients that developed vaccine-induced immune responses.

The chain employs TRBV9 and TRBJ2-3; D remains ambiguous. Specimen: PBMCs, collected from a glioma patient whose treatment included an IDH1 peptide vaccine. This receptor was taken from a woman aged 50 to 60 with glioma. This chain's CDR3 is CASSRRRSTDTQYF. CDR3 DNA: TGTGCCAGCAGTCGTAGGCGAAGCACAGATACGCAGTATTTT. Full variable domain (remainder filled in from reference TRBV9 and TRBJ2-3): DSGVTQTPKHLITATGQRVTLRCSPRSGDLSVYWYQQSLDQGLQFLIQYYNGEERAKGNILERFSAQQFPDLHSELNLSSLELGDSALYFCASSRRRSTDTQYFGPGTRLTVL.